Each of the 23 T cell receptor beta chains below was sequenced from the same sample in a study of blood T cell repertoires in COVID-19. Produced via immunoSEQ multiplex PCR; TCRdb's table is partial and in-frame only. This table has some 60,000 clones, 75% to 95% appearing once. The sequenced sample was peripheral blood. These receptors originate from a man aged 55 to 70 with acute or convalescent COVID-19.

The chain combines TRBV27 with TRBJ2-7; D not certain. CDR3 length: 12 amino acids. Trimming removed 5 bases from V and 10 bases from J, with 15 bases in between. Germline CDR1 MNHEY, CDR2 SMNVEV (reference sequence). Here the CDR3 reads CASSLGRPPQYF. CDR3 DNA: TGTGCCAGCAGTCTAGGCAGACCCCCCCAGTACTTC.

V usage is TRBV5-4 and J usage is TRBJ2-3; TRBD2 might be the D (6 bases). The germline V and J ends were trimmed by 1 base and 5 bases, with 14 bases remaining between them. The CDR3 length is 15 residues. Germline CDR1 SGHNT, CDR2 YYREEE (reference sequence). This chain's CDR3 is CASSLRREQGDTQYF. The CDR3 region has the DNA TGTGCCAGCAGCTTGAGACGGGAGCAAGGAGATACGCAGTATTTT.

This clone showed up just a few times. The CDR3 sequence is CAGAPGLAGGWSSEQYF. The CDR3 DNA follows: TGTGCCGGGGCCCCGGGACTAGCGGGAGGGTGGTCTTCCGAGCAGTACTTC. The chain joins TRBV30 to TRBJ2-7, with 16 bases aligning to TRBD2. This CDR3 spans 17 amino acids. The trim removed 8 bases at V and 6 bases at J, leaving 16 bases unmatched. The germline V gene encodes CDR1 GTSNPN and CDR2 SVGIG (reference sequence). Full variable domain (outside the CDR3, taken from reference TRBV30 and TRBJ2-7): SQTIHQWPATLVQPVGSPLSLECTVEGTSNPNLYWYRQAAGRGLQLLFYSVGIGQISSEVPQNLSASRPQDRQFILSSKKLLLSDSGFYLCAGAPGLAGGWSSEQYFGPGTRLTVT.

The CDR3 sequence is CASSTTSDTEAFF. DNA for the CDR3: TGTGCCAGTAGTACTACTTCGGACACTGAAGCTTTCTTT. The V gene is TRBV19, the J gene TRBJ1-1; no reliable D call. V lost 4 bases and J lost 3, with 9 bases in between. CDR3 length: 13 amino acids. Germline assignment: CDR1 LNHDA and CDR2 SQIVND (reference sequence). Drawing the rest from reference TRBV19 and TRBJ1-1, the complete variable domain is DGGITQSPKYLFRKEGQNVTLSCEQNLNHDAMYWYRQDPGQGLRLIYYSQIVNDFQKGDIAEGYSVSREKKESFPLTVTSAQKNPTAFYLCASSTTSDTEAFFGQGTRLTVV.

The chain links TRBV11-2 to TRBJ1-1; tentative D call: TRBD1 (5 bases). The CDR3 loop spans 15 amino acids. The germline V gene encodes CDR1 SGHAT and CDR2 FQNNGV. V was trimmed by 1 base and J by 3 bases, leaving 12 bases between them. As DNA, the CDR3 is TGTGCCAGCAGCTTAGCCCAGGGTAGGGACACTGAAGCTTTCTTT. Translating it yields CASSLAQGRDTEAFF.

The chain employs TRBV18 and TRBJ1-2, with 9 bases lining up with TRBD1. CDR1 is KGHSH, CDR2 LQKENI, per germline. The V segment lost 6 bases and the J segment 3 bases; nucleotides outside the gene matches: 14. The CDR3 spans 17 residues. The CDR3, as DNA: TGTGCCAGCTCGTACGACCGACAGGGGGGGCAAGACTATGGCTACACCTTC. Its protein product is CASSYDRQGGQDYGYTF.

This chain joins TRBV7-2 and TRBJ1-2, with D tentatively TRBD1 (6 bases). Germline V CDR1 and CDR2: SGHTA, FQGNSA. The CDR3 is made up of 15 amino acids. V dropped 7 bases and J dropped 2 bases, with 17 bases sitting between them. For the CDR3, the DNA is TGTGCCAGCACCCTGGGGGCTTCGGAAAACTATGGCTACACCTTC. Its translation is CASTLGASENYGYTF.

The chain joins TRBV5-5 to TRBJ1-4, with a tentative D call TRBD1 (6 bases). Germline V gene lookup returns CDR1 SGHKS and CDR2 YYEKEE (reference sequence). V dropped 4 bases and J dropped 8 bases, with 21 bases sitting between them. This CDR3 contains 16 residues. CDR3 sequence reads: CASSASSGGTGEKLFF. DNA of the CDR3: TGTGCCAGCAGCGCCTCCTCGGGGGGTACAGGGGAAAAACTGTTTTTT.

The chain combines TRBV18 with TRBJ1-1, with 8 bases that match TRBD1. This CDR3 is 17 amino acids long. V gave up 0 bases and J gave up 5 bases; unmatched junction bases: 11. From germline, CDR1 is KGHSH and CDR2 LQKENI. DNA of the CDR3: TGTGCCAGCTCACCACCGAGTGCAGGGGGCGTTGGAACTGAAGCTTTCTTT. This encodes CASSPPSAGGVGTEAFF.

This rearrangement joins TRBV24-1 to TRBJ2-1; TRBD1 might be the D (6 bases). The CDR3 contains 12 residues. Trimming removed 7 bases at V and 6 bases at J, with 9 bases between. Germline V CDR1 and CDR2: KGHDR, SFDVKD. CDR3 DNA sequence: TGTGCCACCAGAGCAGGGGCCAATGAGCAGTTCTTC. This encodes CATRAGANEQFF.

The chain couples TRBV4-2 to TRBJ2-1; a weak D match, TRBD1 (6 bases). The V and J ends lost 4 bases and 0 bases respectively, with 28 bases between them. The CDR3 consists of 21 residues. Germline CDR1 and CDR2: LGHNA and YNFKEQ. The CDR3 coding sequence is TGTGCCAGCAGCCTCTTCTCCAGTGGCCTCGGACAGACCAGCTCCTACAATGAGCAGTTCTTC. Protein product: CASSLFSSGLGQTSSYNEQFF.

J is TRBJ2-7 and V is TRBV6-6, with 12 bases fitting TRBD2. The CDR3 has 14 amino acids. V lost 8 bases and J lost 6; bases outside the gene matches: 8. CDR1 is MNHNY, CDR2 SVGAGI, per germline (reference sequence). The CDR3 DNA reads as TGTGCCAGCTCTCGACTAGCGGGAGAAGGCGAGCAGTACTTC. Translating it yields CASSRLAGEGEQYF.

This chain joins TRBV11-3 and TRBJ2-5; no firm D call. V lost 4 bases, J lost 2 bases, and 5 bases lay in between. This CDR3 has 12 residues. The germline V gene encodes CDR1 SGHNT and CDR2 YENEEA. CDR3 in DNA: TGTGCCAGCAGCTCCATTCAAGAGACCCAGTACTTC. Translation gives CASSSIQETQYF.

This clone was picked up one time. Within the sample, other DNA sequences also encode this same CDR3. The CDR3 region has the DNA TGTGCCAGCAGGGGACCGGGACAGGGGTACAATGAGCAGTTCTTC. It is translated as CASRGPGQGYNEQFF. The chain joins TRBV9 to TRBJ2-1; the match to TRBD1 covers 10 bases. V lost 5 bases to trimming and J lost 4 bases; unmatched junction nucleotides: 6. Germline CDR1 and CDR2: SGDLS and YYNGEE. The CDR3 is 15 residues long.

This clone was counted a single time. CDR3 sequence (DNA): TGTGCCAGTAAGACAGGGTCCTACAATGAGCAGTTCTTC. It codes for CASKTGSYNEQFF. The genes are TRBV25-1 and TRBJ2-1; TRBD1 aligns across 7 bases. The CDR3 extends over 13 amino acids. Germline CDR1 and CDR2: MGHDK and SYGVNS. V lost 9 bases and J lost 1; bases outside the gene matches: 3. Combining the CDR3 with reference TRBV25-1 and TRBJ2-1 gives the whole variable domain EADIYQTPRYLVIGTGKKITLECSQTMGHDKMYWYQQDPGMELHLIHYSYGVNSTEKGDLSSESTVSRIRTEHFPLTLESARPSHTSQYLCASKTGSYNEQFFGPGTRLTVL.

The gene calls are TRBV5-4 and TRBJ2-7; 10 bases align to TRBD2. The CDR3 covers 15 residues. Germline loops: CDR1 SGHNT, CDR2 YYREEE (reference sequence). V was clipped by 5 bases and J by 5 bases; unmatched bases: 10. The CDR3 DNA sequence: TGTGCCAGCAGGGGAACTAGCGGGATATCGAACGAGCAGTACTTC. It yields the protein CASRGTSGISNEQYF.

J is TRBJ2-1 and V is TRBV30, with D possibly TRBD2 on 6 matching bases. Germline V CDR1 and CDR2: GTSNPN, SVGIG (reference sequence). The CDR3 loop spans 16 amino acids. V was clipped by 3 bases and J by 0 bases, with 15 bases between them. The CDR3 sequence is CAWSPNGGSSYNEQFF. In DNA, the CDR3 is TGTGCCTGGAGCCCCAATGGGGGGAGCTCCTACAATGAGCAGTTCTTC. Full variable domain (missing parts from reference TRBV30 and TRBJ2-1): SQTIHQWPATLVQPVGSPLSLECTVEGTSNPNLYWYRQAAGRGLQLLFYSVGIGQISSEVPQNLSASRPQDRQFILSSKKLLLSDSGFYLCAWSPNGGSSYNEQFFGPGTRLTVL.

This chain uses TRBV25-1 with TRBJ1-1, with a weak D call TRBD1 (6 bases). The CDR3 is made up of 18 amino acids. Germline V CDR1 and CDR2: MGHDK, SYGVNS. V shed 1 base and J shed 0 bases, with 18 bases lying between them. As DNA, the CDR3 is TGTGCCAGCAGTGAATTGGGCTTGCCGGGACAAATGAACACTGAAGCTTTCTTT. Its protein product is CASSELGLPGQMNTEAFF.

This clone came up once. This chain links TRBV7-2 with TRBJ2-3, with a weak D call TRBD1 (5 bases). V was clipped by 0 bases and J by 6 bases, with 7 bases between them. Germline V gene lookup returns CDR1 SGHTA and CDR2 FQGNSA. The length of the CDR3 is 13 residues. The CDR3 loop is CASSLAGADTQYF. Written as DNA, the CDR3 is TGTGCCAGCAGCTTAGCTGGGGCGGATACGCAGTATTTT.

The chain recombines TRBV6-1 with TRBJ1-3; D uncertain. The CDR3 is 14 amino acids. Trimming cost V 2 bases and J 0 bases, with 5 bases left between them. Germline CDR1 and CDR2: MNHNS and SASEGT. CDR3 sequence (DNA): TGTGCCAGCAGTGAACGTCGCTCTGGAAACACCATATATTTT. This codes for CASSERRSGNTIYF.

The rearrangement links TRBV9 to TRBJ1-1; D not resolved. Trimming left V 3 bases short and J 0 bases short, with 6 bases between. This CDR3 is built from 13 residues. The germline gives CDR1 SGDLS, CDR2 YYNGEE. The CDR3 DNA reads as TGTGCCAGCAGCGACAGCATGAACACTGAAGCTTTCTTT. This translates into CASSDSMNTEAFF.

This clone was detected once. The chain carries TRBV6-5 and TRBJ2-7, with 7 nucleotides matching TRBD2. The J segment lost 2 bases and the V segment lost 7 bases, leaving 11 bases of the junction unmatched. The CDR3 is made up of 15 amino acids. Looked up from germline, CDR1 is MNHEY and CDR2 is SVGAGI. The CDR3 spells CASTESEAGTYEQYF. The CDR3 DNA reads TGTGCCAGCACCGAATCAGAAGCGGGGACCTACGAGCAGTACTTC.

The rearrangement links TRBV2 to TRBJ1-2; weak D call: TRBD1 (6 bases). V lost 6 bases and J lost 2, with 10 bases in between. The CDR3 runs to 13 residues. Per germline, CDR1 SNHLY and CDR2 FYNNEI. CDR3 coding DNA: TGTGCCAGCAGCGACGACAGGAACTATGGCTACACCTTC. Its protein product is CASSDDRNYGYTF.